This passage covers 2 T cell receptor beta chains from one sample sequenced in a study of CD8+CD57+ T cells in acquired aplastic anemia. Both TCR beta VDJ combination and CDR3 sequence profiling were carried out. Genomic DNA was the template for this profiling. From the reads, TCRdb called clonotypes with MiXCR, one entry per CDR3 protein. Found here are about 180,000 distinct CDR3 sequences, 55% to 65% of them singletons; the top ten hold approximately 42%. Sequenced patients had shown CD8+CD57+ cell expansion by flow cytometry. The sequenced material came from sorted CD4+, CD8+, or CD8+CD57+ T cells (not recorded which) from PBMCs. The origin of the receptors is a human donor with aplastic anemia.

The chain links TRBV5-4 to TRBJ2-1; D gene ambiguous. V was shortened by 2 bases and J by 6 bases, with 9 bases between the two germline ends. Germline CDR1 SGHNT, CDR2 YYREEE (reference sequence). The CDR3 consists of 13 residues. The CDR3 loop reads CASSFGQPNEQFF. In nucleotides, the CDR3 is TGTGCCAGCAGCTTCGGCCAACCCAATGAGCAGTTCTTC. Based on the CDR3 plus reference TRBV5-4 and TRBJ2-1, the full variable domain is ETGVTQSPTHLIKTRGQQVTLRCSSQSGHNTVSWYQQALGQGPQFIFQYYREEENGRGNFPPRFSGLQFPNYSSELNVNALELDDSALYLCASSFGQPNEQFFGPGTRLTVL.

J is TRBJ2-7 and V is TRBV9, with D tentatively TRBD2 (5 bases). Germline loops: CDR1 SGDLS, CDR2 YYNGEE. V was shortened by 0 bases and J by 2 bases, with 9 bases between the two germline ends. The CDR3 totals 14 residues. The CDR3 bases are TGTGCCAGCAGCGTAGCTGGAGGAACCTACGAGCAGTACTTC. Amino acid sequence: CASSVAGGTYEQYF.